This T cell receptor (beta chain) was captured in a study of Graves' ophthalmopathy and Graves' hyperthyroidism. Overall study findings and caveats: Blood contained most expanded thyroid clonotypes exceeding 0.001 frequency. Ophthalmopathy was separated from stable hyperthyroidism by a 13-signature model with over 85% sensitivity and 81.08% specificity.

Germline CDR1 reads DFQATT; CDR2 reads SNEGSKA (reference sequence). Trimming took 3 bases from V and 7 from J, leaving 7 bases between them. The CDR3 totals 11 residues. The authors isolated PBMCs from 8.5 to 10 ml of fresh peripheral blood. TCR beta CDR3 regions were amplified from RNA transcripts. Investigators did first-round RT-PCR with HTBI primers, then second-round multiplex PCR. TCRdb used MiXCR to reprocess the multiplex PCR reads, holding one entry per CDR3 protein. Of about 210,000 distinct CDR3 sequences in the sample, under 30% were seen once. This clonotype was seen repeatedly, ten times or more. Its target is not known.

The sample consisted of peripheral blood. The origin of this receptor is a man between 45 and 60 years old with Graves' ophthalmopathy. The chain uses TRBV20-1 and TRBJ2-4; TRBD1 might be the D (6 bases). In DNA form, the CDR3 reads TGCAGTGCTAGGCAGGGGAACATTCAGTACTTC. Its translation is CSARQGNIQYF.